Below are 21 T cell receptor beta chains sequenced from a single sample in a study of breast tumors, draining lymph nodes, adjacent tissues. Samples came from axillary lymph nodes draining the breast cancer. In TCRdb, the multiplex PCR reads were re-called with MiXCR into one record per CDR3 protein. The sample shows some 230,000 distinct CDR3 sequences, nearly 35% of them seen only once. The sequenced sample consisted of axillary lymph node tissue. The receptors come from a female donor with breast cancer. Some clones in this sample may be carry-over from other donors' samples.

The DNA of the CDR3 is TGTGCCAGCAGCGTTGGCGGGGGGGCCGAGGAGCAGTTCTTC. Translation gives CASSVGGGAEEQFF. The J gene is TRBJ2-1, the V gene TRBV9, with 9 nucleotides matching TRBD2. Germline CDR1 is SGDLS and CDR2 is YYNGEE. The CDR3 totals 14 residues. V lost 2 bases to trimming and J lost 10 bases; unmatched junction nucleotides: 7.

This clonotype has ten or more counts. This rearrangement joins TRBV10-1 to TRBJ2-2; 7 bases are a match to TRBD1. Germline V lookup: CDR1 WNHNN, CDR2 SYGVQD (reference sequence). V shed 7 bases and J 2 bases; nucleotides not matched to a gene: 13. CDR3 length: 17 residues. In DNA, the CDR3 is TGCGCCAGCAACCGTGGATTGGACAGGTTCAACACCGGGGAGCTGTTTTTT. Translation gives CASNRGLDRFNTGELFF.

The sample holds many counts of this clonotype. The J gene is TRBJ2-7, the V gene TRBV7-2; no clear D. V lost 3 bases and J 2 bases, leaving 8 bases between the germline ends. This CDR3 comprises 13 residues. Germline assignment: CDR1 SGHTA and CDR2 FQGNSA. The CDR3 spells CASSLVPTYEQYF. The CDR3 DNA follows: TGTGCCAGCAGCTTGGTGCCTACCTACGAGCAGTACTTC.

This clonotype was recorded at least ten times. V gene TRBV3-1 combines with J gene TRBJ2-7, with D perhaps TRBD1 or TRBD2 (6 bases each). The CDR3 has 12 residues. Germline V gene data show CDR1 as LGHDT and CDR2 as YNNKEL (reference sequence). With 1 base removed from V and 8 bases from J, the gap between germline ends came to 9 bases. The CDR3 here is CASSQVGGQQYF. Written as DNA, the CDR3 is TGTGCCAGCAGCCAAGTGGGGGGCCAGCAGTACTTC.

This clonotype was counted ten times or more. The J gene is TRBJ2-2, the V gene TRBV3-1; unclear D gene. Germline CDR1 LGHDT, CDR2 YNNKEL (reference sequence). Trimming took off 3 bases at V and 6 bases at J, with 5 bases between the two ends. This CDR3 has 12 amino acids. CDR3 sequence (DNA): TGTGCCAGCAGCCATAGGTCCGGGGAGCTGTTTTTT. Encoded protein: CASSHRSGELFF.

The genes are TRBV24-1 and TRBJ2-1, with TRBD1 matching over 9 bases. The CDR3 has 14 residues. Germline CDR1 and CDR2: KGHDR and SFDVKD. With 9 bases clipped from V and 2 bases from J, the junction kept 4 bases outside the gene matches. CDR3 bases: TGTGCCACCTCGGGACAGGGACCCTACAATGAGCAGTTCTTC. Amino acids: CATSGQGPYNEQFF.

At least ten counts were recorded for this clonotype. DNA of the CDR3: TGTGCCAGCAGCTTGTATAGCGGGCCCGGCTACGAGCAGTACTTC. Translation gives CASSLYSGPGYEQYF. The rearrangement links TRBV11-2 to TRBJ2-7; TRBD2 aligns across 7 bases. The V and J ends lost 3 bases and 3 bases, in that order; junction bases with no gene match: 8. The CDR3 length is 15 residues. Germline loops: CDR1 SGHAT, CDR2 FQNNGV.

This clonotype occurred many times. V is TRBV28 and J is TRBJ1-4; 7 bases agree with TRBD1. V lost 8 bases and J lost 5; bases outside the gene matches: 8. The CDR3 is 14 residues long. Germline V gene lookup returns CDR1 MDHEN and CDR2 SYDVKM. CDR3 bases: TGTGCCAGCGAAGCACAGGGGAGAAATGAAAAACTGTTTTTT. Amino acid sequence: CASEAQGRNEKLFF.

This clonotype was recorded at least ten times. V and J are TRBV20-1 and TRBJ2-7; 8 positions agree with TRBD2. Trimming took 3 bases from V and 4 from J; bases not matched to a gene: 5. The CDR3 is made up of 13 amino acids. CDR1 and CDR2 (germline): DFQATT, SNEGSKA (reference sequence). Here the CDR3 reads CSASWAGGYEQYF. CDR3 coding DNA: TGCAGTGCTAGCTGGGCGGGGGGTTACGAGCAGTACTTC.

On this clonotype: This may stem from a read error, because a much larger clone lies one nucleotide away. The chain employs TRBV6-2 or TRBV6-3 and TRBJ2-7, with D perhaps TRBD1 (6 bases). From germline, CDR1 is MNHEY and CDR2 SVGEGT. The CDR3 loop spans 12 amino acids. The chain's CDR3 is CATWDTTYGQYF. CDR3 coding DNA: TGTGCCACCTGGGACACGACCTACGGGCAGTACTTC.

This clonotype has at least ten counts. The chain uses TRBV14 and TRBJ1-3; 11 bases fit TRBD1. V lost 1 base and J lost 3; bases outside the gene matches: 2. This CDR3 is built from 16 residues. Germline assignment: CDR1 SGHDN and CDR2 FVKESK. The DNA for the CDR3 is TGTGCCAGCAGCCAAGGGACAGGGGGCTATGGAAACACCATATATTTT. Translation gives CASSQGTGGYGNTIYF.

The chain joins TRBV24-1 to TRBJ1-5; 7 nucleotides agree with TRBD1. V lost 4 bases and J lost 6; bases outside the gene matches: 8. The CDR3 has 15 residues. Germline V CDR1 and CDR2: KGHDR, SFDVKD. The CDR3 here is CATSEPGTAFQPQHF. CDR3 DNA: TGTGCCACCAGTGAGCCCGGGACAGCCTTTCAGCCCCAGCATTTT.

This clonotype was picked up many times. The rearrangement links TRBV6-6 to TRBJ1-5; 9 bases match TRBD1. This CDR3 contains 15 residues. CDR1 is MNHNY, CDR2 SVGAGI, per germline (reference sequence). After removal of 6 bases from V and 3 bases from J, the junction contained 6 bases not matched to a gene. CDR3 nucleotides: TGTGCCAGCAGCCGGGACAGGGTTTCCAATCAGCCCCAGCATTTT. Translation gives CASSRDRVSNQPQHF.

On this clonotype itself: No conserved phenylalanine or tryptophan is present at the end of the CDR3, so a read error is the likely explanation. The DNA is left out, because the CDR3 cannot be placed on it with certainty; the CDR3 is given as TCRdb lists it. The chain couples TRBV7-3 to TRBJ2-5; TRBD1, the table's D call, lacks a check against the DNA. The CDR3 adds up to 8 amino acids, both ends counted. The germline V gene has CDR1 SGHTA and CDR2 FQGTGA. CDR3 residues: CASSLGRS.

This clonotype showed up many times. The chain recombines TRBV9 with TRBJ2-7, with 10 bases identical to TRBD2. V shed 4 bases, J shed 3 bases, and the junction held 7 bases outside the gene matches. The CDR3 runs to 15 residues. Germline CDR1 is SGDLS and CDR2 is YYNGEE. The CDR3 here is CASSPGTSAYYEQYF. The DNA for the CDR3 is TGTGCCAGCAGCCCCGGGACTAGCGCTTACTACGAGCAGTACTTC.

The genes are TRBV18 and TRBJ1-4; 8 bases agree with TRBD1. This CDR3 is 16 amino acids long. Germline CDR1 is KGHSH and CDR2 is LQKENI. The V and J ends lost 3 bases and 2 bases, in that order; junction bases with no gene match: 5. The CDR3, as DNA: TGTGCCAGCTCACCGGACAGGGTGGCTACTAATGAAAAACTGTTTTTT. It translates to CASSPDRVATNEKLFF.

This clonotype was recorded many times. V usage is TRBV27 and J usage is TRBJ2-5; 8 nucleotides align to TRBD2. J was trimmed by 7 bases and V by 6 bases; bases with no gene match: 10. This CDR3 spans 14 amino acids. Germline CDR1 is MNHEY and CDR2 is SMNVEV (reference sequence). The CDR3 DNA follows: TGTGCCAGCAGGGAGCGGGGGCCCTGGGGGACCCAGTACTTC. Translation gives CASRERGPWGTQYF.

This clonotype came up a few times. A clone one base away is much larger, so this may be a read error. V usage is TRBV7-9 and J usage is TRBJ1-2; D gene unclear. The germline V and J ends were trimmed by 1 base and 3 bases, with 24 bases remaining between them. The CDR3 extends over 19 amino acids. Germline values: CDR1 SEHNR, CDR2 FQNEAQ (reference sequence). As DNA, the CDR3 is TGTGCCAGCAGCTTAGGGGCGGGATCCAGTACGGAAGCTCACTATGGCTACACCTTC. This translates into CASSLGAGSSTEAHYGYTF.

This clonotype was seen at least ten times. CDR3 DNA: TGCAGTGCTAGAGGACTAGCGGGGGGGCGTTTGCGCGAGACCCAGTACTTC. Its translation is CSARGLAGGRLRETQYF. The chain couples TRBV20-1 to TRBJ2-5, with 14 bases lining up with TRBD2. V trimming: 1 base; J trimming: 5 bases; junction bases outside the gene matches: 9. The germline gives CDR1 DFQATT, CDR2 SNEGSKA (reference sequence). This CDR3 comprises 17 residues.

This clonotype was recorded at least ten times. This chain uses TRBV11-3 with TRBJ2-7; D not resolved. Trimming removed 3 bases at V and 6 bases at J, with 15 bases between. This CDR3 is built from 14 residues. Germline-derived CDR1 and CDR2 are SGHNT and YENEEA. CDR3 region: CASSFTASTSEQYF. In nucleotides, the CDR3 is TGTGCCAGCAGCTTTACAGCCAGCACATCCGAGCAGTACTTC.

With respect to this clonotype: A junction end diverges from the germline sequence, so it may reflect a read error. CDR3 DNA: TGTGCCAGTAGTATAGGACTAGCGGGAGGTTTC. Translation gives CASSIGLAGGF. This chain uses TRBV19 with TRBJ1-3; unclear D gene. CDR3 length equals 11 residues. Per the germline V gene, CDR1 is LNHDA and CDR2 is SQIVND (reference sequence).